One sample yielded the 18 T cell receptor beta chains listed below, sequenced in a study of cytomegalovirus exposure and HLA in healthy donors. This PCR relied on a set of 60 Vbeta primers and 13 Jbeta primers. Sequenced by immunoSEQ multiplex PCR; TCRdb stores in-frame clones only, minus some. The table has some 200,000 clones, roughly 68% seen once. Source material: PBMCs. The receptors derive from a middle-aged man in good health and CMV-seropositive.

Only a few counts were recorded for this clone. The chain couples TRBV4-3 to TRBJ2-1; no clear D gene. Germline-derived CDR1 and CDR2 are LGHNA and YSLEER. V gave up 2 bases and J gave up 4 bases, with 6 bases separating them. The CDR3 sequence is 13 residues long. The CDR3 reads CASSQQAYNEQFF. As DNA, the CDR3 is TGCGCCAGCAGCCAACAAGCATACAATGAGCAGTTCTTC.

The rearrangement uses TRBV5-1 and TRBJ2-7; the D gene is possibly TRBD1 (6 bases). Trimming removed 4 bases from V and 2 bases from J, with 13 bases in between. This CDR3 is built from 14 residues. The germline V gene has CDR1 SGHRS and CDR2 YFSETQ. The CDR3 DNA follows: TGCGCCAGCAGCACATCGACAGGAGCCTACGAGCAGTACTTC. Translated, it gives CASSTSTGAYEQYF.

The rearrangement joins TRBV7-2 to TRBJ2-7, with 16 positions matching TRBD2. With V trimmed by 0 bases and J by 12 bases, 5 bases remained unmatched. This CDR3 is 15 amino acids long. CDR1 is SGHTA, CDR2 FQGNSA, per germline. The CDR3 region is CASSLAGTSGGVMYF. The CDR3 DNA follows: TGTGCCAGCAGCTTAGCGGGGACTAGCGGGGGGGTTATGTACTTC.

J is TRBJ1-3 and V is TRBV5-4; D is possibly TRBD1 (5 bases). The ends were cut back, 0 bases at V and 0 bases at J, with 10 bases in the middle. CDR1 and CDR2 from the germline V gene are SGHNT and YYREEE (reference sequence). This CDR3 contains 16 residues. The CDR3 DNA reads as TGTGCCAGCAGCTTGGGGCAGGGCATCTCTGGAAACACCATATATTTT. Its translation is CASSLGQGISGNTIYF.

V and J are TRBV11-2 and TRBJ2-3; tentatively, D is TRBD1 (5 bases). CDR3 size: 19 residues. The V gene lost 4 bases and the J gene lost 2 bases, with 25 bases spanning the gap. In germline, CDR1 is SGHAT, CDR2 FQNNGV. CDR3 protein: CASSWRGDRLLGVTDTQYF. Written as DNA, the CDR3 is TGTGCCAGCAGCTGGCGAGGAGACAGACTTCTTGGGGTCACAGATACGCAGTATTTT.

The CDR3 nucleotides are TGCGCCAGCTCTCTAGGGGGTTTAGGGCATGGCTACACCTTC. Translating gives CASSLGGLGHGYTF. The chain recombines TRBV5-1 with TRBJ1-2; D might be TRBD1 (6 bases). V gave up 7 bases and J gave up 6 bases, with 19 bases separating them. The CDR3 totals 14 residues. Germline-derived CDR1 and CDR2 are SGHRS and YFSETQ.

V usage is TRBV5-1 and J usage is TRBJ2-3; 15 nucleotides match TRBD2. The CDR3 has 15 amino acids. Germline V lookup: CDR1 SGHRS, CDR2 YFSETQ. The ends lost 3 bases at V and 11 bases at J; junction bases unmatched: 7. The CDR3 DNA follows: TGCGCCAGCAGCTGGACTAGCGGGGGGGGATGGGGGCAGTATTTT. Translated, it gives CASSWTSGGGWGQYF.

Of note for this clone: Within the sample, other DNA sequences also encode this same CDR3. The chain carries TRBV7-9 and TRBJ1-5; D gene unclear. Germline V CDR1 and CDR2: SEHNR, FQNEAQ (reference sequence). The CDR3 is 12 amino acids. V was pared by 4 bases and J by 3 bases, with 4 bases between. Written as DNA, the CDR3 is TGTGCCAGCAGCTCCCTCAATCAGCCCCAGCATTTT. Translation: CASSSLNQPQHF.

This clone was observed a single time. This rearrangement joins TRBV7-9 to TRBJ1-5, with D perhaps matching TRBD1 (5 bases). This CDR3 is built from 15 residues. V was trimmed by 7 bases and J by 2 bases, leaving 15 bases between them. Germline V gene sequence: CDR1 SEHNR, CDR2 FQNEAQ (reference sequence). The CDR3 bases are TGTGCCAGCACCCTGGGGCCGGGAGGCAATCAGCCCCAGCATTTT. Encoded protein: CASTLGPGGNQPQHF.

This clone was seen only a few times. This chain uses TRBV7-6 with TRBJ2-1; possible D gene TRBD1, 5 bases. Germline V CDR1 and CDR2: SGHVS, FNYEAQ. CDR3 size: 12 residues. Trimming left V 5 bases short and J 8 bases short, with 10 bases between. The CDR3: CASSLLQDEQFF. The CDR3 DNA follows: TGTGCCAGCAGCCTCCTACAGGATGAGCAGTTCTTC.

V usage is TRBV19 and J usage is TRBJ1-1; D not certain. The V gene lost 3 bases and the J gene lost 5 bases, with 10 bases spanning the gap. The CDR3 spans 13 residues. The germline gives CDR1 LNHDA, CDR2 SQIVND (reference sequence). CDR3 in DNA: TGTGCCAGTAGTATTGGCAGTCAGACTGAAGCTTTCTTT. This encodes CASSIGSQTEAFF.

The chain uses TRBV10-2 and TRBJ2-4, with 7 bases that match TRBD2. Germline V gene sequence: CDR1 WSHSY, CDR2 SAAADI. V lost 2 bases, J lost 8 bases, and 9 bases stayed unmatched. The CDR3 covers 15 residues. The CDR3 nucleotides read TGCGCCAGCAGTGAGGGGGCTAGCGGAGGGGACATTCAGTACTTC. The encoded protein is CASSEGASGGDIQYF.

This sequence joins TRBV2 and TRBJ1-5; possible D gene TRBD1, 5 bases. The CDR3 has 13 residues. V was cut by 6 bases and J by 3 bases, with 9 bases left in between. Germline V CDR1 and CDR2: SNHLY, FYNNEI. Here the CDR3 reads CASRAGPNQPQHF. The CDR3 DNA follows: TGTGCCAGCAGGGCAGGGCCCAATCAGCCCCAGCATTTT.

The V and J genes are TRBV10-2 and TRBJ1-1; 8 bases map to TRBD1. The CDR3 loop spans 13 amino acids. V lost 10 bases to trimming and J lost 2 bases; unmatched junction nucleotides: 6. CDR1 is WSHSY, CDR2 SAAADI, per germline. In nucleotides, the CDR3 is TGCGCCACCAGGGACAGGTTCAACACTGAAGCTTTCTTT. Amino acids: CATRDRFNTEAFF.

This chain connects TRBV11-2 to TRBJ2-5; the match to TRBD1 covers 10 bases. Germline trimming cut 5 bases from V and 11 bases from J; bases unmatched to any gene: 11. Germline V CDR1 and CDR2: SGHAT, FQNNGV. The CDR3 extends over 14 amino acids. CDR3 nucleotides: TGTGCCAGCAGCGACAGGGACAGGGGTGGTGAGCAGTACTTC. Its protein product is CASSDRDRGGEQYF.

V and J are TRBV2 and TRBJ1-4; D remains ambiguous. The CDR3 sequence is 16 residues long. V lost 0 bases and J 7 bases, leaving 15 bases between the germline ends. Germline loops: CDR1 SNHLY, CDR2 FYNNEI. The CDR3 reads CASSEALEGVSEKLFF. The CDR3 DNA reads as TGTGCCAGCAGTGAAGCGCTGGAGGGCGTCTCTGAAAAACTGTTTTTT.

The chain has TRBV6-1 and TRBJ1-2; tentatively, D is TRBD1 (6 bases). Trimming removed 1 base at V and 3 bases at J, with 15 bases between. Germline V gives CDR1 MNHNS, CDR2 SASEGT. There are 16 residues in the CDR3. The CDR3 nucleotides read TGTGCCAGCAGTGAAGTAGGGGGGGCGGGGGACTATGGCTACACCTTC. Protein sequence: CASSEVGGAGDYGYTF.

J is TRBJ1-2 and V is TRBV19; 7 bases are shared with TRBD1. Looked up from germline, CDR1 is LNHDA and CDR2 is SQIVND (reference sequence). V shed 5 bases and J 8 bases; nucleotides not matched to a gene: 11. The CDR3 length is 14 residues. For the CDR3, the DNA is TGTGCCAGTAGTCGCGGGACAGAGCTCTGGGGCTACACCTTC. Protein sequence: CASSRGTELWGYTF.